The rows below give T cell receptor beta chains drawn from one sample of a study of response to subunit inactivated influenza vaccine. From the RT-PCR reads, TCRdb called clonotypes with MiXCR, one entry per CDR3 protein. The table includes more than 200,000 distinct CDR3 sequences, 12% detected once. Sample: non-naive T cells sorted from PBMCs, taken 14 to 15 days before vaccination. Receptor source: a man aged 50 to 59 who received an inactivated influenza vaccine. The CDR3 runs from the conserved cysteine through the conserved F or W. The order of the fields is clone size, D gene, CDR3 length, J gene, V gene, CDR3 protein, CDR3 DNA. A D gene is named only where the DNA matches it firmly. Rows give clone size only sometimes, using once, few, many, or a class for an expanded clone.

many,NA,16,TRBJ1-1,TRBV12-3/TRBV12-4,CASSTWDHQGSTEAFF,TGTGCCAGCAGTACCTGGGACCACCAAGGAAGCACTGAAGCTTTCTTT
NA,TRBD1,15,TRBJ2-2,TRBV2,CASSEEQGGAGELFF,TGTGCCAGCAGTGAAGAACAGGGGGGAGCCGGGGAGCTGTTTTTT
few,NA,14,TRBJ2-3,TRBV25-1,CASSELADTDTQYF,TGTGCCAGCAGTGAATTGGCAGACACAGATACGCAGTATTTT
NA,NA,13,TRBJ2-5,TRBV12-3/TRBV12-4,CASSVSTDKTQYF,TGTGCCAGCAGTGTCTCGACAGATAAGACCCAGTACTTC
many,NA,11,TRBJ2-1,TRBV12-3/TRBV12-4,CASSSTHEQFF,TGTGCCAGCAGTTCGACACATGAGCAGTTCTTC
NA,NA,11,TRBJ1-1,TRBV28,CASSPGRVAFF,TGTGCCAGCAGCCCCGGCAGGGTGGCTTTCTTT
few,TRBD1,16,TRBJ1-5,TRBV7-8,CASSPDRVAGNQPQHF,TGTGCCAGCAGCCCGGACAGGGTAGCTGGCAATCAGCCCCAGCATTTT
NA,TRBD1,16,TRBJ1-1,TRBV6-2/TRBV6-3,CASSGPGQGRWTEAFF,TGTGCCAGCAGTGGGCCGGGACAGGGGAGGTGGACTGAAGCTTTCTTT
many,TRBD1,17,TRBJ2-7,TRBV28,CASSLLFAGGQSYEQYF,TGTGCCAGCAGTTTATTATTTGCAGGGGGCCAGTCCTACGAGCAGTACTTC
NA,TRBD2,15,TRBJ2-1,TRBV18,CASSQRTSGNNEQFF,TGTGCCAGCTCACAACGGACTAGCGGGAACAATGAGCAGTTCTTC